This T cell receptor (beta chain) was captured by sequencing in a study of long-term antiretroviral therapy in people with HIV. Regarding the study as a whole: It was observed that HIV repertoires exhibited narrower CDR3 length ranges than controls. Viral resistance, ART adherence and therapy changes all lacked available data. In the period from the mid-2000s to the late 2010s, blood was collected, possibly under older ART regimens. Pre-ART clonal expansion yielded clones that dominated the repertoire at all time points.

They ran version v3.0 of the immunoSEQ assay at survey level. Assay used: immunoSEQ multiplex PCR; TCRdb lists only in-frame clones, some missing. The sample has under 8,500 clones, roughly two thirds seen once. Comments on this clone: Antigen specificity is unknown.

Germline CDR1 reads SEHNR; CDR2 reads FQNEAQ (reference sequence). Trimming cost V 1 base and J 4 bases; bases outside gene matches: 8. The CDR3 extends over 16 amino acids. The TCR was taken from a man aged 35 to 55 with HIV. The chain has TRBV7-9 and TRBJ2-5, with TRBD2 identical over 8 bases. The sample in question was unsorted PBMCs, obtained 0.2 years after starting antiretroviral therapy. The CDR3 nucleotides read TGTGCCAGCAGCTTAGACGGGGGGGCTTTCCGAGAGACCCAGTACTTC. This sequence encodes CASSLDGGAFRETQYF.